This T cell receptor (beta chain) comes out of a study of T cells in localized non-small cell lung cancer. The study, taken as a whole, reports: Across samples, adjacent lung featured a median roughly 60 of the top 100 tumor clones.

Germline V gene lookup returns CDR1 LNHDA and CDR2 SQIVND (reference sequence). The CDR3 totals 15 residues. J lost 1 base, V lost 1 base, and 2 bases had no gene match. Profiled with immunoSEQ multiplex PCR; TCRdb holds only in-frame clones, not every one. The sample shows 50,000 to 65,000 clones, 80% of them seen only once. Turning to this clone: Its antigen is undetermined.

This chain connects TRBV19 to TRBJ2-5; 8 bases map to TRBD2. The receptor comes from a woman aged 35 to 70 with stage II lung adenocarcinoma. Sequenced material: PBMCs, taken before any cancer treatment. The CDR3 DNA sequence: TGTGCCAGTAGTATAGTCGCGGGGGGCCAAGAGACCCAGTACTTC. Translation: CASSIVAGGQETQYF.